The 2 T cell receptor beta chains below come from one sample, sequenced in a study of shared clonotypes between healthy human individuals. Libraries were prepared by immunoSEQ multiplex PCR; TCRdb keeps only in-frame clonotypes and omits some of them. The sample has some 2,100,000 clones, approximately 94% seen once. The sample consisted of naive CD4+ T cells sorted from blood. Subset: CD45RA+ positively selected. The receptor set was obtained from a man aged 18-30 years in good health.

The chain couples TRBV5-4 to TRBJ1-1; D not resolved. Germline V CDR1 and CDR2: SGHNT, YYREEE (reference sequence). The germline V and J ends were trimmed by 0 bases and 2 bases, with 11 bases remaining between them. The CDR3 is 15 residues long. The CDR3 reads CASSLETAVNTEAFF. The CDR3 coding sequence is TGTGCCAGCAGCTTGGAAACGGCAGTAAACACTGAAGCTTTCTTT.

This clone appeared a few times. The gene calls are TRBV6-6 and TRBJ1-2; D is undetermined. The V gene lost 6 bases and the J gene lost 8 bases, with 10 bases spanning the gap. Germline V CDR1 and CDR2: MNHNY, SVGAGI (reference sequence). The CDR3 is 11 amino acids. CDR3 DNA sequence: TGTGCCAGCAGGTCTGGAGAGGGCTACACCTTC. Its translation: CASRSGEGYTF.